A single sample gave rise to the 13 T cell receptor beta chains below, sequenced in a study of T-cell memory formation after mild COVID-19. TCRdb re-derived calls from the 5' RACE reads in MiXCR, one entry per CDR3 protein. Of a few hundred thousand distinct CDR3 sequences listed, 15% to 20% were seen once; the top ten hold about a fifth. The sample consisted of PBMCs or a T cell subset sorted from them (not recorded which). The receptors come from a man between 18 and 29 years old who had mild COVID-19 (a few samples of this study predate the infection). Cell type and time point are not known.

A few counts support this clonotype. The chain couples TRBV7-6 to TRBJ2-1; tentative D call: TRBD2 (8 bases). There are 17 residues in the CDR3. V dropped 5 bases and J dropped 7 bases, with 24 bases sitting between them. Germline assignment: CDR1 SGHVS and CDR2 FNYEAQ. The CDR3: CASSLPGGAGGSNEQFF. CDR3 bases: TGTGCCAGCAGCCTCCCGGGGGGGGCAGGGGGTTCTAATGAGCAGTTCTTC.

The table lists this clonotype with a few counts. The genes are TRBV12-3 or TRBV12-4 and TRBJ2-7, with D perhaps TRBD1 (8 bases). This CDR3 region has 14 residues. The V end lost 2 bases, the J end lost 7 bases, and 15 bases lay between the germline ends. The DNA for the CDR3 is TGTGCCAGCAGTTTAAGCGGGACAGGTCGGGAGCAGTACGTC. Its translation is CASSLSGTGREQYV.

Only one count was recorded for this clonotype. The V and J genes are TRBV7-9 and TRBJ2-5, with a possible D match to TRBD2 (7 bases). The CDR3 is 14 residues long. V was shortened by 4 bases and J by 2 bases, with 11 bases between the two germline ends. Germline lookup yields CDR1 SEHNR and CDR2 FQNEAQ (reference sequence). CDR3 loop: CASSSGGRQETQYF. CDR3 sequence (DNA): TGTGCCAGCAGCTCGGGGGGCAGACAAGAGACCCAGTACTTC.

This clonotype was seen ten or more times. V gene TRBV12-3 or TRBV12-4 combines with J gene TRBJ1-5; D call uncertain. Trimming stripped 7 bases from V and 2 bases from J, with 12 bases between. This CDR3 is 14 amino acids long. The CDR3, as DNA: TGTGCCAGCAAAAATTTGGCGGGCAATCAGCCCCAGCATTTT. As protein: CASKNLAGNQPQHF.

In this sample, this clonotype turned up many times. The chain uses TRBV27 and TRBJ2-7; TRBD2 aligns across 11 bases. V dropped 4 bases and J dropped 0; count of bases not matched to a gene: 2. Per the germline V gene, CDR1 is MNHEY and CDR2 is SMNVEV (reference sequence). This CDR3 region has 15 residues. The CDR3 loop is CASSSLAGASYEQYF. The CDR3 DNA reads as TGTGCCAGCAGTTCACTAGCGGGGGCCTCCTACGAGCAGTACTTC.

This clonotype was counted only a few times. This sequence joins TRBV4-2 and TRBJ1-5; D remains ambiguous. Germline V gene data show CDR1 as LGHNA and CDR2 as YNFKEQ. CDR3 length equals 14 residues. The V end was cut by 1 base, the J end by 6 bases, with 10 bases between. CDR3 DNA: TGTGCCAGCAGCCAAGTAGGGAAGGGTCAGCCCCAGCATTTT. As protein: CASSQVGKGQPQHF.

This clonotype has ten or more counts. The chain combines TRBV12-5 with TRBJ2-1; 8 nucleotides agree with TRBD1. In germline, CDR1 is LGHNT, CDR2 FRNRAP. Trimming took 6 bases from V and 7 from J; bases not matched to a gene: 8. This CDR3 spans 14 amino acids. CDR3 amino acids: CASGEATGVNEQFF. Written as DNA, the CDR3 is TGTGCTAGTGGAGAAGCGACAGGGGTTAATGAGCAGTTCTTC.

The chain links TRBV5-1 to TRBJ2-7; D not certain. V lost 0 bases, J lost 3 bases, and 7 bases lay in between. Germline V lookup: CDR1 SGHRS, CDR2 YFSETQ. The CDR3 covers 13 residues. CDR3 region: CASSLGYNYEQYF. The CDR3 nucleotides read TGCGCCAGCAGCTTGGGTTATAACTACGAGCAGTACTTC. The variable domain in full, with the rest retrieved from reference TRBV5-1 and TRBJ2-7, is KAGVTQTPRYLIKTRGQQVTLSCSPISGHRSVSWYQQTPGQGLQFLFEYFSETQRNKGNFPGRFSGRQFSNSRSEMNVSTLELGDSALYLCASSLGYNYEQYFGPGTRLTVT.

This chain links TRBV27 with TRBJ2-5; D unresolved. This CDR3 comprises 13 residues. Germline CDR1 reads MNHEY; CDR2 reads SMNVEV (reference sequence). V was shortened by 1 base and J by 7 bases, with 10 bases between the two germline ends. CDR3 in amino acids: CASSLYKTGTQYF. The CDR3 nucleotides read TGTGCCAGCAGTTTATATAAAACCGGGACCCAGTACTTC.

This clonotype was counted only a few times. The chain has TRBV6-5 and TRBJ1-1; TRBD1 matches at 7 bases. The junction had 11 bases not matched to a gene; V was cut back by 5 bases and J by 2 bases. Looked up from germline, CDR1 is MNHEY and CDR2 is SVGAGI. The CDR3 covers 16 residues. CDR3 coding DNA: TGTGCCAGCAGTACGGCTAGGACAGGCTCTAACACTGAAGCTTTCTTT. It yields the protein CASSTARTGSNTEAFF.

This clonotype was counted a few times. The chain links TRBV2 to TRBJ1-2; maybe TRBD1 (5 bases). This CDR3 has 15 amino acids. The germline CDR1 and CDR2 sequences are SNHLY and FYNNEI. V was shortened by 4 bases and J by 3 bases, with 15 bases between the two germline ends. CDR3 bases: TGTGCCAGCAGTGGTGGTTCTGGGGCGGACTATGGCTACACCTTC. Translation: CASSGGSGADYGYTF. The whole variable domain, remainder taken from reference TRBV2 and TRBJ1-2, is EPEVTQTPSHQVTQMGQEVILRCVPISNHLYFYWYRQILGQKVEFLVSFYNNEISEKSEIFDDQFSVERPDGSNFTLKIRSTKLEDSAMYFCASSGGSGADYGYTFGSGTRLTVV.

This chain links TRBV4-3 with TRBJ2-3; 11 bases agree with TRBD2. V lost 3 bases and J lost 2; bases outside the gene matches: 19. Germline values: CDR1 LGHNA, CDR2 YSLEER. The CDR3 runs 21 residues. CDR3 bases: TGCGCCAGCAGCCACCGACTTAGACTAGCGGGGTCGAGGACGGCCACAGATACGCAGTATTTT. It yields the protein CASSHRLRLAGSRTATDTQYF.

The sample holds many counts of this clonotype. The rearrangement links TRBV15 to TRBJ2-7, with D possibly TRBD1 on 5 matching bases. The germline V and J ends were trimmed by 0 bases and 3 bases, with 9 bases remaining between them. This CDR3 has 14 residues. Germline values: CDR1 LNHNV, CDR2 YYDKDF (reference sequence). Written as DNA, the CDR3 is TGTGCCACCAGCAGAGATAATCAGGGCTACGAGCAGTACGTC. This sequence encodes CATSRDNQGYEQYV.